This TCR beta chain appears in the sequencing data of a study of blood T cell repertoires in COVID-19 (TCRdb year 2020). With respect to the entire study: Collaborator samples came from the United States, Italy and Spain and covered acute and convalescent phases of COVID-19. The samples were drawn from two sources: the first 160 participants of the ongoing ImmuneRACE study, and 1,254 subjects contributed by 6 global collaborators. The prospective study material was composed of cDNA or gDNA derived from T cells, B-cell-depleted T cells, or PBMCs. The repertoires were made available in a free public database intended to serve as a resource for research on the immune response to SARS-CoV-2. Deeply sampled blood TCRbeta repertoires from subjects exposed to, actively infected with, or recovered from COVID-19 were included in the dataset. HLA class I and class II types, where available, came from metadata supplied by the sample provider rather than from assay-based typing. The sample metadata nearly always contained a de-identified subject ID, COVID-19 status, age in years and sex.

Regarding this clone: Its antigen specificity is not known. Base quality data are lacking; no much larger clone is found one base away.

General findings and caveats noted by the study authors: Clinical and demographic metadata were provided uncurated, with the amount varying by source and participant.

In Seattle, one collaborating source enrolled patients while the infection was active and tracked those patients longitudinally over the course of disease. The collaborating institutions used their own protocols to collect whole blood in K2EDTA tubes. For TCRbeta analysis, collaborator samples were shipped as frozen whole blood, as isolated PBMCs, or as DNA extracted from either sample type. From the cysteine through the phenylalanine, the CDR3 covers 15 amino acids. Only CDR3 DNA remains: 45 bases, in frame from the first base. Looking up the germline V gene yields CDR1 SGDLS and CDR2 YYNGEE. V loses 3 bases of germline sequence and J loses 0 bases, and the interval between the two ends is 10 bases. The immunoSEQ Assay, a bias-controlled multiplex PCR, was used to amplify TCRbeta CDR3 regions from genomic DNA. The study's processing was this. The number of nucleated cells in each sample was estimated by amplification of reference gene primers within the assay. To quantify the absolute abundance of each unique TCRbeta CDR3 rearrangement, sequence reads were collapsed and filtered. For each sample, productive Simpson clonality was calculated by taking the square root of Simpson's diversity index across productive rearrangements. Not all clones reach the TCRdb copy of this immuneACCESS table, which keeps in-frame sequences only. Checked studies attribute under half of the gap to unresolved V genes and leave the rest unexplained. V and J calls and clone size follow that table, whereas D and trimming were derived from the DNA. Present in this sample are 300,000 to 350,000 clones, 75% to 95% of which were seen just once. Approximately 7.5% of the sample rests with the top ten.

The sequencing sample was made of peripheral blood. This receptor was taken from a woman aged 25 to 39 with COVID-19, enrolled during active disease. Here the chain combines TRBV9 and TRBJ2-1, with the D gene not confidently named. The bases read TGTGCCAGCAGCGCTACCCCCCTCTCCTACAATGAGCAGTTCTTC. Its coded protein is CASSATPLSYNEQFF.